The 14 T cell receptor beta chains below were found in one sample sequenced in a study of PD-1 blockade in mismatch repair-deficient tumors. Assay: immunoSEQ multiplex PCR; the TCRdb copy retains only in-frame clones and omits some. This sample yields fewer than 60,000 clones, of which 77% are seen a single time; more than 3% belongs to the top ten. The starting material was PBMCs, obtained before pembrolizumab treatment. The receptors here all came from an adult with mismatch repair-deficient cancer.

The chain joins TRBV27 to TRBJ1-1, with a tentative D call TRBD1 (6 bases). Between the trimmed V and J ends, which lost 2 bases and 6 bases, there was a span of 13 bases. The CDR3 has 14 residues. Germline V lookup: CDR1 MNHEY, CDR2 SMNVEV (reference sequence). The CDR3 DNA sequence: TGTGCCAGCAGTTTAGGGGGCCGGACAGCTGAAGCTTTCTTT. It encodes CASSLGGRTAEAFF.

This chain joins TRBV2 and TRBJ1-5; D is uncertain. This CDR3 has 15 amino acids. Germline CDR1 is SNHLY and CDR2 is FYNNEI. The V end lost 2 bases, the J end lost 0 bases, and 8 bases lay between the germline ends. The DNA for the CDR3 is TGTGCCAGCAGTGAAATTAGGAATAGCAATCAGCCCCAGCATTTT. This sequence encodes CASSEIRNSNQPQHF.

The chain couples TRBV7-3 to TRBJ2-1, with a tentative D call TRBD2 (6 bases). Germline CDR1 reads SGHTA; CDR2 reads FQGTGA. V was clipped by 5 bases and J by 7 bases, with 21 bases between them. This CDR3 has 16 residues. The CDR3 protein is CASSPGDGRGINEQFF. CDR3 sequence (DNA): TGTGCCAGCAGCCCCGGAGACGGCCGGGGGATTAATGAGCAGTTCTTC.

The V call is TRBV5-5, the J call TRBJ1-4; D remains unclear. V was cut by 4 bases and J by 11 bases, with 15 bases left in between. Per the germline V gene, CDR1 is SGHKS and CDR2 is YYEKEE (reference sequence). The CDR3 runs 13 residues. This CDR3 reads CASSLDSLGKLFF. DNA of the CDR3: TGTGCCAGCAGCCTAGACTCCCTTGGGAAACTGTTTTTT.

The genes are TRBV6-1 and TRBJ1-5; D call uncertain. V was clipped by 3 bases and J by 6 bases, with 12 bases between them. From germline, CDR1 is MNHNS and CDR2 SASEGT. This CDR3 has 14 amino acids. DNA of the CDR3: TGTGCCAGCAGTGAGATTAGGGTCGGTCAGCCCCAGCATTTT. This sequence encodes CASSEIRVGQPQHF.

This sequence joins TRBV28 and TRBJ2-5; a possible D gene is TRBD2 (5 bases). CDR1 MDHEN and CDR2 SYDVKM come from the germline V gene. V was clipped by 5 bases and J by 5 bases, with 21 bases between them. The CDR3 length is 16 residues. The CDR3 nucleotides read TGTGCCAGCAGTCTTCCGGGGAGTACCTTAGGGGAGACCCAGTACTTC. This translates into CASSLPGSTLGETQYF.

This chain links TRBV9 with TRBJ1-2; 7 bases are a match to TRBD1. The germline V gene encodes CDR1 SGDLS and CDR2 YYNGEE. The CDR3 spans 15 residues. With 3 bases clipped from V and 3 bases from J, the junction kept 8 bases outside the gene matches. The CDR3 here is CASSGRQGRHYGYTF. For the CDR3, the DNA is TGTGCCAGCAGCGGTAGACAGGGCCGGCACTATGGCTACACCTTC.

This chain joins TRBV6-6 and TRBJ2-1, with a tentative D call TRBD2 (5 bases). CDR3 length equals 14 residues. Trimming stripped 4 bases from V and 2 bases from J, with 9 bases between. Germline lookup yields CDR1 MNHNY and CDR2 SVGAGI (reference sequence). This CDR3 is CASSLSGTYNEQFF. In nucleotides, the CDR3 is TGTGCCAGCAGTTTAAGCGGTACCTACAATGAGCAGTTCTTC.

The chain recombines TRBV7-9 with TRBJ2-3, with D hard to call. V shed 3 bases and J shed 1 base, with 2 bases lying between them. Germline V gives CDR1 SEHNR, CDR2 FQNEAQ (reference sequence). The CDR3 contains 12 residues. CDR3 protein: CASSFRTDTQYF. CDR3 bases: TGTGCCAGCAGCTTCCGCACAGATACGCAGTATTTT.

The CDR3, as DNA: TGCGCCAGCAGCCGCGACCCAAGCTCTGGAAACACCATATATTTT. This sequence encodes CASSRDPSSGNTIYF. V gene TRBV5-1 combines with J gene TRBJ1-3, with no clear D. The V gene lost 4 bases and the J gene lost 0 bases, with 11 bases spanning the gap. The CDR3 covers 15 residues. Looked up from germline, CDR1 is SGHRS and CDR2 is YFSETQ.

The V call is TRBV5-1, the J call TRBJ1-2; D might be TRBD1 (6 bases). V gave up 6 bases and J gave up 5 bases, with 14 bases separating them. This CDR3 comprises 13 residues. The germline V gene encodes CDR1 SGHRS and CDR2 YFSETQ. In nucleotides, the CDR3 is TGCGCCAGCACTTACGACAGGACTTATGGCTACACCTTC. Translation gives CASTYDRTYGYTF.

This clone was recorded once. The chain has TRBV15 and TRBJ2-5; 13 bases match TRBD2. The junction had 7 bases not matched to a gene; V was cut back by 3 bases and J by 6 bases. Per the germline V gene, CDR1 is LNHNV and CDR2 is YYDKDF (reference sequence). This CDR3 spans 16 amino acids. The CDR3 DNA reads TGTGCCACCAGCAGTCCGAGGACTAGCGGGAGACAGACCCAGTACTTC. This gives the protein CATSSPRTSGRQTQYF.

V usage is TRBV6-5 and J usage is TRBJ2-1; D perhaps matches TRBD2 (6 bases). CDR1 MNHEY and CDR2 SVGAGI come from the germline V gene. The V end was cut by 1 base, the J end by 4 bases, with 11 bases between. The CDR3 runs 15 residues. Here the CDR3 reads CASSYWPGGYNEQFF. CDR3 coding DNA: TGTGCCAGCAGTTACTGGCCCGGGGGTTACAATGAGCAGTTCTTC.

The chain uses TRBV7-6 and TRBJ1-1; TRBD1 matches at 7 bases. Germline CDR1 and CDR2: SGHVS and FNYEAQ. With 5 bases clipped from V and 11 bases from J, the junction kept 8 bases outside the gene matches. The CDR3 sequence is 12 residues long. CDR3: CASSPLTGDAFF. CDR3 DNA sequence: TGTGCCAGCAGCCCATTAACAGGGGACGCTTTCTTT.